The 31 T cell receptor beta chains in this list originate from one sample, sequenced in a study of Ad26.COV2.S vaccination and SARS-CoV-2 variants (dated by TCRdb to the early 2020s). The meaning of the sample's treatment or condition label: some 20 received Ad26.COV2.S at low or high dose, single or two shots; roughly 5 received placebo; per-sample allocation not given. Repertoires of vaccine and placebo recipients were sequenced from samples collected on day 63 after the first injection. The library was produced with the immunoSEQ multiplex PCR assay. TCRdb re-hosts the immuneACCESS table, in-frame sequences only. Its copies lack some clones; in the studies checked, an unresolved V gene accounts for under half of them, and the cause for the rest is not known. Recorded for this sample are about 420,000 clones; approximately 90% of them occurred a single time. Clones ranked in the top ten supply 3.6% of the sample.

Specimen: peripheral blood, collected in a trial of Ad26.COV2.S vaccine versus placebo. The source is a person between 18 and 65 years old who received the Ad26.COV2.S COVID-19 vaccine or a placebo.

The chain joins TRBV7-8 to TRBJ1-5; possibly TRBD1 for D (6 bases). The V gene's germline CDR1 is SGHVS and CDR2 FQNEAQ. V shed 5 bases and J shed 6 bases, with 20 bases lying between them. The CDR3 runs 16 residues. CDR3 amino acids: CASSPAGPGGGQPQHF. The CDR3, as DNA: TGTGCCAGCAGCCCCGCGGGTCCCGGGGGCGGTCAGCCCCAGCATTTT.

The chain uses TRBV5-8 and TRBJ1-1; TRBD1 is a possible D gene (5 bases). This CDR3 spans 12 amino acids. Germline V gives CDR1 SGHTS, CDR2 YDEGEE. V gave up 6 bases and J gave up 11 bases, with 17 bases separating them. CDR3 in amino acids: CASTLGQLEAFF. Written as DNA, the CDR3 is TGTGCCAGCACACTCGGACAATTGGAGGCTTTCTTT.

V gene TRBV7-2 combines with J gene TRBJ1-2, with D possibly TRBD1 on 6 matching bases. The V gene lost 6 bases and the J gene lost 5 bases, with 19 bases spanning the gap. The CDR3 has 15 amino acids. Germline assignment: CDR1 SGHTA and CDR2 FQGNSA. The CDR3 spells CASSQRGFEGYGYTF. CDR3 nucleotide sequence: TGTGCCAGCAGTCAAAGGGGGTTCGAAGGGTATGGCTACACCTTC.

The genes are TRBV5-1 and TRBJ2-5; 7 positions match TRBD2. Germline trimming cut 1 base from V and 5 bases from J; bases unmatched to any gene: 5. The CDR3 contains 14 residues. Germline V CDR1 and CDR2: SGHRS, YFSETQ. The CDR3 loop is CASSLSGGEETQYF. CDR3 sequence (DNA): TGCGCCAGCAGCTTGTCTGGGGGGGAGGAGACCCAGTACTTC.

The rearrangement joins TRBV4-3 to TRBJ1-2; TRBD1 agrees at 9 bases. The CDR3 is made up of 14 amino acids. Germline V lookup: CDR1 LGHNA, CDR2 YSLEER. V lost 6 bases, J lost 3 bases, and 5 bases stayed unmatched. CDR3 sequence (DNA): TGCGCCAGCAGAATTTACAGGGGGCACTATGGCTACACCTTC. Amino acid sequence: CASRIYRGHYGYTF.

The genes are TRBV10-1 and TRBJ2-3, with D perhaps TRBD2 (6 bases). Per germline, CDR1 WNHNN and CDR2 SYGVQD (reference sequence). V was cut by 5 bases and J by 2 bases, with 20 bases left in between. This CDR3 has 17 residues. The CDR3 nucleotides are TGCGCCAGCAGTAGTAAACTAGCCTTCCCCCACACAGATACGCAGTATTTT. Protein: CASSSKLAFPHTDTQYF.

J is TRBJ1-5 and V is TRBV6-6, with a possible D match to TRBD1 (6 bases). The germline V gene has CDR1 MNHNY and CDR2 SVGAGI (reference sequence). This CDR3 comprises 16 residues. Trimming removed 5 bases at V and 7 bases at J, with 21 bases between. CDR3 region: CASSPLQGGSGQPQHF. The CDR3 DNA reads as TGTGCCAGCAGTCCCCTACAGGGAGGTTCTGGACAGCCCCAGCATTTT.

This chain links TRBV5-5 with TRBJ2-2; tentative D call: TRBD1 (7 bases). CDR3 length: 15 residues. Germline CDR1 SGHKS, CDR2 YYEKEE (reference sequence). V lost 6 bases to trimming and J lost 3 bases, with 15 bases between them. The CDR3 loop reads CASIPEGAYTGELFF. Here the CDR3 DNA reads TGTGCCAGCATCCCGGAGGGGGCCTACACCGGGGAGCTGTTTTTT.

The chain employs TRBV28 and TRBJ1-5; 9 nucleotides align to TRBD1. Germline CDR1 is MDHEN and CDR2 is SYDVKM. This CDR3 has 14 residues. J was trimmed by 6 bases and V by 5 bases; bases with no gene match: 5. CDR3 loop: CASSVGTGFQPQHF. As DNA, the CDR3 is TGTGCCAGCAGTGTTGGGACAGGGTTTCAGCCCCAGCATTTT.

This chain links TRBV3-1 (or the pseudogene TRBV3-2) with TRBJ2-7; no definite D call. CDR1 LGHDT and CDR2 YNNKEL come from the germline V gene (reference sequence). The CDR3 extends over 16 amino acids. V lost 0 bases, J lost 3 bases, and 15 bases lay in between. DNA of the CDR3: TGTGCCAGCAGCCAAGATCCGGTGCAGCCTGGCTACGAGCAGTACTTC. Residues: CASSQDPVQPGYEQYF.

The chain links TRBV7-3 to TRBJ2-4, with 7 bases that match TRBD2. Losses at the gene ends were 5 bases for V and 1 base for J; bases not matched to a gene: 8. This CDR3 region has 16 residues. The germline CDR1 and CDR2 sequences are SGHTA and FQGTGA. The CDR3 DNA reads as TGTGCCAGCAGCCAATCGATCGGGAGGGCCAAAAACATTCAGTACTTC. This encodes CASSQSIGRAKNIQYF.

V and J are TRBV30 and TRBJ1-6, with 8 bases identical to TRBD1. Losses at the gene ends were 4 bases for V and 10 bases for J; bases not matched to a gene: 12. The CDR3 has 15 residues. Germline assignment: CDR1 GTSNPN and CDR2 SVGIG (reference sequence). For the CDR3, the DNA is TGTGCCTGGACTCACGGACAGGGACTTTTCTCACCCCTCCACTTT. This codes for CAWTHGQGLFSPLHF.

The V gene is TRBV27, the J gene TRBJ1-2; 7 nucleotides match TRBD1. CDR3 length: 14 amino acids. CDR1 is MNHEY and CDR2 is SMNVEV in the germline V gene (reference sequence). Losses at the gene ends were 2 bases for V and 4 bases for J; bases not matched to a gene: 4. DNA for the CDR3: TGTGCCAGCAGTTTAACAGGGGAGGCCTATGGCTACACCTTC. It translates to CASSLTGEAYGYTF.

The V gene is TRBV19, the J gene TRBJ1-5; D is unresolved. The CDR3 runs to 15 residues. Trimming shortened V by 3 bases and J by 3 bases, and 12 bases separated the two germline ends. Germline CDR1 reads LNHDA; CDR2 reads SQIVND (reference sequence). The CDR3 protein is CASSISTGYNQPQHF. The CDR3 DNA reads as TGTGCCAGTAGTATTAGTACCGGGTACAATCAGCCCCAGCATTTT.

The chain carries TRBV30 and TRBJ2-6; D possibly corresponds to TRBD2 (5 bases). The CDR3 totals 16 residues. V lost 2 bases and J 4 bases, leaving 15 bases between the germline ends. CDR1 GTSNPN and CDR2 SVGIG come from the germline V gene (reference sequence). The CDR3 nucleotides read TGTGCCTGGAGTAAACGGGGATCATCGGGGGCCAACGTCCTGACTTTC. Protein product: CAWSKRGSSGANVLTF.

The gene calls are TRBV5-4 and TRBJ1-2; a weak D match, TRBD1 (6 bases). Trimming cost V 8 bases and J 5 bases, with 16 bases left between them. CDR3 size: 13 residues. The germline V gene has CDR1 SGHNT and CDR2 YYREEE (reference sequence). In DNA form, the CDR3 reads TGTGCCAGTAGGGGGTACACTTCGTATGGCTACACCTTC. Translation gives CASRGYTSYGYTF.

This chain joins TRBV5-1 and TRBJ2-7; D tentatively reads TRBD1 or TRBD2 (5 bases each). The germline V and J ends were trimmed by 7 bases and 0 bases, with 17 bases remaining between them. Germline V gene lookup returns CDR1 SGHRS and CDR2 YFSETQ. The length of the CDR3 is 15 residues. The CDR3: CASRPGTQSSYEQYF. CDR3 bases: TGCGCCAGCCGCCCTGGGACCCAGAGCTCCTACGAGCAGTACTTC.

The CDR3 protein is CASSYRITGGATEAFF. CDR3 bases: TGTGCCAGCAGTTACCGAATCACAGGGGGCGCAACTGAAGCTTTCTTT. The chain couples TRBV6-2 or TRBV6-3 to TRBJ1-1, with TRBD1 matching over 9 bases. V gave up 2 bases and J gave up 5 bases; unmatched junction bases: 9. The germline V gene has CDR1 MNHEY and CDR2 SVGEGT. This CDR3 spans 16 amino acids.

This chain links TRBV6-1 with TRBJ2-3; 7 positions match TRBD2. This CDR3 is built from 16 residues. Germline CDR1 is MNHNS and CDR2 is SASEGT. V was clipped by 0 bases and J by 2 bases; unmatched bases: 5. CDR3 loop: CASSEAGAGLTDTQYF. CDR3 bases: TGTGCCAGCAGTGAAGCGGGAGCGGGACTCACAGATACGCAGTATTTT.

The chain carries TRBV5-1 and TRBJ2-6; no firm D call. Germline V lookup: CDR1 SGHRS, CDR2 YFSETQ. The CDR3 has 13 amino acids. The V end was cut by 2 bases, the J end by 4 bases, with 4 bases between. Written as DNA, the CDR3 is TGCGCCAGCAGCTTTTTGGGGGCCAACGTCCTGACTTTC. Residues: CASSFLGANVLTF.

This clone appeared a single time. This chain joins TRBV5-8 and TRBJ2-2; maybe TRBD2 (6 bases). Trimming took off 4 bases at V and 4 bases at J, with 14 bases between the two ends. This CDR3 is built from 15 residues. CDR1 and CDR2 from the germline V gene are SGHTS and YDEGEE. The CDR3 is CASSPGLGGTGELFF. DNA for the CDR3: TGTGCCAGCAGCCCGGGCCTGGGAGGCACCGGGGAGCTGTTTTTT.

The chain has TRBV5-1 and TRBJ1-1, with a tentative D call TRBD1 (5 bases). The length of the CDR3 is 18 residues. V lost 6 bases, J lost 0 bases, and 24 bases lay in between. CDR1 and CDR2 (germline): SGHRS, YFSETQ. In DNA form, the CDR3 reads TGCGCCAGCACCAACCCCGGGGGAGGGAGGGGAATGAACACTGAAGCTTTCTTT. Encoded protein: CASTNPGGGRGMNTEAFF.

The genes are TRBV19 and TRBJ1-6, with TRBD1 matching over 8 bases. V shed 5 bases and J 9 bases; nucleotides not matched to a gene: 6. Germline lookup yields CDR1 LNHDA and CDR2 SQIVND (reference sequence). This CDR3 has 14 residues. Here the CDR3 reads CASSPDRAGSPLHF. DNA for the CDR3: TGTGCCAGTAGTCCGGACAGGGCAGGTTCACCCCTCCACTTT.

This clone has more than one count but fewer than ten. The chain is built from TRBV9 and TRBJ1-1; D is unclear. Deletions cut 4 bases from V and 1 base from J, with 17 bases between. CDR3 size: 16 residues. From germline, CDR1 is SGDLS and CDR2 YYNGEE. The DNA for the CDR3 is TGTGCCAGCAGCCCAGGACTCGAGAACAGGAACACTGAAGCTTTCTTT. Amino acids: CASSPGLENRNTEAFF.

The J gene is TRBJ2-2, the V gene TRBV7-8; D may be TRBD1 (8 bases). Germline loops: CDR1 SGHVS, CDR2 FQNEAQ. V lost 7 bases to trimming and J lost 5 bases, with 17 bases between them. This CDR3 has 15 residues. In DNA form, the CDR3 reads TGTGCCAGCACCATAAACAGGGGGGGGACCGGGGAGCTGTTTTTT. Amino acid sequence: CASTINRGGTGELFF.

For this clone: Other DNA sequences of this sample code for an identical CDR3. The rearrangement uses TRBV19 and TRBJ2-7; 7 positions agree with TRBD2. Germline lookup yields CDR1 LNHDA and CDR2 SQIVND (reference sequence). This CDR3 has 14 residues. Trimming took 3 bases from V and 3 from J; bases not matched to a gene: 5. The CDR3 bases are TGTGCCAGTAGTATTACCGGGGAGGGCTACGAGCAGTACTTC. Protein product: CASSITGEGYEQYF. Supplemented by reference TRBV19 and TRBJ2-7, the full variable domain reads DGGITQSPKYLFRKEGQNVTLSCEQNLNHDAMYWYRQDPGQGLRLIYYSQIVNDFQKGDIAEGYSVSREKKESFPLTVTSAQKNPTAFYLCASSITGEGYEQYFGPGTRLTVT.

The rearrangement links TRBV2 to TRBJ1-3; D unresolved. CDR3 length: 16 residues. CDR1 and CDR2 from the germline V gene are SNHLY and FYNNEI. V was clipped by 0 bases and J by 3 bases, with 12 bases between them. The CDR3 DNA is TGTGCCAGCAGTGAAGCCGGACGGGTCCGTGGAAACACCATATATTTT. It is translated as CASSEAGRVRGNTIYF.

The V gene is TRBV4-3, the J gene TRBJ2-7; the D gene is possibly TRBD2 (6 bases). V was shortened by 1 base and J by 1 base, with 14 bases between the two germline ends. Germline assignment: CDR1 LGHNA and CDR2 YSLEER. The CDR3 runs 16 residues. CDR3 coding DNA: TGCGCCAGCAGCCAAGTCTTGAGCGGGTCTTCCTACGAGCAGTACTTC. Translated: CASSQVLSGSSYEQYF.

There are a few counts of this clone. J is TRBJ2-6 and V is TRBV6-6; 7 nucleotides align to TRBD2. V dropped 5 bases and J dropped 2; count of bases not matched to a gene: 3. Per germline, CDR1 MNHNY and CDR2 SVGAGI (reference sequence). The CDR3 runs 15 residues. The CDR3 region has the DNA TGTGCCAGCAGTCCGGCGGGAGCTGGGGCCAACGTCCTGACTTTC. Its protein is CASSPAGAGANVLTF.

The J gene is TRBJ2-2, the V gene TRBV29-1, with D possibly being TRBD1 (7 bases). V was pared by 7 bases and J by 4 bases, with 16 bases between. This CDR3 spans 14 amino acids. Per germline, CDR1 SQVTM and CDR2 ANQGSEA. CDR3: CSARVQGGTGELFF. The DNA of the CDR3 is TGCAGCGCCAGGGTGCAGGGGGGCACCGGGGAGCTGTTTTTT.

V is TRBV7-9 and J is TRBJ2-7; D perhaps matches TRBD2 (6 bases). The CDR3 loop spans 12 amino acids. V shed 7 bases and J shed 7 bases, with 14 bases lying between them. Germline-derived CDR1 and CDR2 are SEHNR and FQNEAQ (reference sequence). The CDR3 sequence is CASTPGGGEQYF. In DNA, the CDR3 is TGTGCCAGCACCCCGGGTGGGGGGGAGCAGTACTTC.